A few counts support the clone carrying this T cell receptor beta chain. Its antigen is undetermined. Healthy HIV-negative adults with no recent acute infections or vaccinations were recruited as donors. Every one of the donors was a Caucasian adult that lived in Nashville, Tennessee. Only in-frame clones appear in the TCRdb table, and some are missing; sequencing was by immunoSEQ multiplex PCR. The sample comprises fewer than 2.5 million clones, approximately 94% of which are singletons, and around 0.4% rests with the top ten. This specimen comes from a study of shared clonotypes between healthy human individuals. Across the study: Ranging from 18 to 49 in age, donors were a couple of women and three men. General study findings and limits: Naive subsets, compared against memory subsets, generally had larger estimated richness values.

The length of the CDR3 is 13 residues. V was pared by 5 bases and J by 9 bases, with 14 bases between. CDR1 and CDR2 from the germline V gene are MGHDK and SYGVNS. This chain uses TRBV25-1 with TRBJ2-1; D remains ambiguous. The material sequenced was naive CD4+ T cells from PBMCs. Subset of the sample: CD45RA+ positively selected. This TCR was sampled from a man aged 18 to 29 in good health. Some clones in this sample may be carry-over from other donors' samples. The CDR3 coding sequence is TGTGCCAGCAGTAGACCCGCTACGGTTGAGCAGTTCTTC. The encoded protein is CASSRPATVEQFF.